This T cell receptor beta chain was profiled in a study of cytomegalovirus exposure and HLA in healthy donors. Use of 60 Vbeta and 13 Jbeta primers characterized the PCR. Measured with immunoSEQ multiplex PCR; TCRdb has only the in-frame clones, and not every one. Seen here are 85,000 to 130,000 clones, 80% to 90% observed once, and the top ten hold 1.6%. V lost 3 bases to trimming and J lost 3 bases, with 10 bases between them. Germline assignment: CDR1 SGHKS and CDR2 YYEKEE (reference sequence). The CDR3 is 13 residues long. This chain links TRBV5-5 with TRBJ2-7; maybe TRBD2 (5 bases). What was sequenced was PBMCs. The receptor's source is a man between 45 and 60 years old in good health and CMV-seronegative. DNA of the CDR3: TGTGCCAGCAGCTCCCGGGATAGCTACGAGCAGTACTTC. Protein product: CASSSRDSYEQYF. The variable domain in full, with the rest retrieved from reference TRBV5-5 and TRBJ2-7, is DAGVTQSPTHLIKTRGQQVTLRCSPISGHKSVSWYQQVLGQGPQFIFQYYEKEERGRGNFPDRFSARQFPNYSSELNVNALLLGDSALYLCASSSRDSYEQYFGPGTRLTVT.